These 6 T cell receptor beta chains were sequenced from one sample in a study of blood T cell repertoires in COVID-19. Sequencing used immunoSEQ multiplex PCR; TCRdb keeps in-frame clones, though not all of them. Of hundreds of thousands of clones listed, roughly 90% are singletons. The sample was PBMCs or T cells enriched from blood (not recorded which). The origin of the receptors is a man in his thirties or forties who had been exposed to COVID-19.

The J gene is TRBJ2-3, the V gene TRBV23-1, with 11 bases identical to TRBD2. TRBV23-1 is classed as an ORF, of uncertain function. V trimming: 2 bases; J trimming: 2 bases; junction bases outside the gene matches: 15. The CDR3 is 20 amino acids. The CDR3 DNA reads TGCGCCAGCAGTCAAGGTAAACGGGCGACTAGCGGGGAGAACACAGATACGCAGTATTTT. Protein: CASSQGKRATSGENTDTQYF.

As for this clone: The sample contains more than one DNA sequence encoding this CDR3. The chain combines TRBV6-1 with TRBJ2-1; TRBD2 agrees at 9 bases. Germline V lookup: CDR1 MNHNS, CDR2 SASEGT. This CDR3 has 18 amino acids. V gave up 2 bases and J gave up 1 base; unmatched junction bases: 9. CDR3 region: CASSELSSGGPSYNEQFF. The CDR3 DNA follows: TGTGCCAGCAGTGAACTCAGTAGCGGGGGCCCGTCCTACAATGAGCAGTTCTTC.

The genes are TRBV12-3 or TRBV12-4 and TRBJ2-7; D might be TRBD2 (5 bases). V gave up 5 bases and J gave up 7 bases, with 12 bases separating them. The CDR3 consists of 12 residues. The CDR3 DNA reads as TGTGCCAGCAGTGATGCAAGGAGGGAGCAGTACTTC. Translation: CASSDARREQYF.

The V and J genes are TRBV28 and TRBJ2-7; the match to TRBD1 covers 12 bases. There are 15 residues in the CDR3. The V and J ends lost 6 bases and 9 bases, in that order; junction bases with no gene match: 12. CDR1 is MDHEN and CDR2 is SYDVKM in the germline V gene. CDR3 coding DNA: TGTGCCAGCAGCCCCCCCGGGACAGGGGGCGTTGGGCAGTACTTC. As protein: CASSPPGTGGVGQYF.

This chain connects TRBV5-5 to TRBJ2-5; no clear D. CDR1 is SGHKS, CDR2 YYEKEE, per germline (reference sequence). Trimming shortened V by 0 bases and J by 8 bases, and 14 bases separated the two germline ends. This CDR3 comprises 14 residues. In nucleotides, the CDR3 is TGTGCCAGCAGCTTGGGTGCTCCCGCGATCACCCAGTACTTC. Encoded protein: CASSLGAPAITQYF.

This chain links TRBV6-4 with TRBJ1-1; D is uncertain. Trimming stripped 8 bases from V and 2 bases from J, with 12 bases between. There are 13 residues in the CDR3. CDR1 MRHNA and CDR2 SNTAGT come from the germline V gene. CDR3 nucleotides: TGTGCCAGCGGGCGAGAGCTAAACACTGAAGCTTTCTTT. Translation: CASGRELNTEAFF.